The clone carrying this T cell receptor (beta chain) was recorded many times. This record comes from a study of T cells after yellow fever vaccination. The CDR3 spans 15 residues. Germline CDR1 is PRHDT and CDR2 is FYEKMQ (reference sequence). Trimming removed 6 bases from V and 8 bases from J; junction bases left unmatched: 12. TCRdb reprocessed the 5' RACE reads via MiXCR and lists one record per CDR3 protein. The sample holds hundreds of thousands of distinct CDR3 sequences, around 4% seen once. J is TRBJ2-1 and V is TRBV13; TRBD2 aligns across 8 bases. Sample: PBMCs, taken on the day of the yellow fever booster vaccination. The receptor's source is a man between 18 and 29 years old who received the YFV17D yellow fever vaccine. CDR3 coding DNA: TGTGCCAGCAGTTTTCGGACTAGCCCGATCCATGAGCAGTTCTTC. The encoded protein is CASSFRTSPIHEQFF. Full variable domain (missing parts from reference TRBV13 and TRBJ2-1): AAGVIQSPRHLIKEKRETATLKCYPIPRHDTVYWYQQGPGQDPQFLISFYEKMQSDKGSIPDRFSAQQFSDYHSELNMSSLELGDSALYFCASSFRTSPIHEQFFGPGTRLTVL.